Listed below are T cell receptor beta chains from one sample, sequenced in a study of shared clonotypes between healthy human individuals. Here immunoSEQ multiplex PCR was the method, and the copy in TCRdb shows in-frame clones only, minus some. The repertoire holds approximately 620,000 clones, with more than 95% as singletons. Sample: naive CD4+ T cells sorted from blood. These receptor sequences come from a woman in her 30s in good health. Both conserved end residues are part of each CDR3. A D gene is named only where the DNA matches it firmly. Expanded clones are given a class, and other clones once, few, many or no size at all.

J: TRBJ1-5
D: TRBD1
size: few
V: TRBV4-1
DNA: TGCGCCAGCAGCCCAATGGGACAGGGTCGCGTTCAGCCCCAGCATTTT
CDR3: CASSPMGQGRVQPQHF

J: TRBJ1-1
D: NA
size: NA
V: TRBV27
DNA: TGTGCCAGCAGTTTTTCCTCAGGGGACGCTTTCTTT
CDR3: CASSFSSGDAFF

J: TRBJ1-1
D: NA
size: NA
V: TRBV5-1
DNA: TGCGCCAGCAGCTTGTTGGGGGGTGAAGCTTTCTTT
CDR3: CASSLLGGEAFF

J: TRBJ2-7
D: NA
size: NA
V: TRBV5-6
DNA: TGTGCCAGCAGCGACCGGTACCACGAGCAGTACTTC
CDR3: CASSDRYHEQYF

J: TRBJ2-2
D: NA
size: NA
V: TRBV14
DNA: TGTGCCAGCAGCCGTAACAGGGATCGCGGGGAGCTGTTTTTT
CDR3: CASSRNRDRGELFF

J: TRBJ2-1
D: TRBD1
size: NA
V: TRBV28
DNA: TGCTTTACCGGGACAGGGTTTTACAATGAGCAGTTCTTC
CDR3: CFTGTGFYNEQFF

J: TRBJ2-3
D: TRBD2
size: NA
V: TRBV7-6
DNA: TGTGCCAGCAGCCAGGGACTAGCGGGAGCAGGGGATACGCAGTATTTT
CDR3: CASSQGLAGAGDTQYF

J: TRBJ1-2
D: TRBD1
size: NA
V: TRBV6-6
DNA: TGTGCCAGCAGTTACTACGGGACAGTGAAAAACTATGGCTACACCTTC
CDR3: CASSYYGTVKNYGYTF

J: TRBJ1-2
D: TRBD1
size: once
V: TRBV4-1
DNA: TGCGCCAGCAGCCAAACCGGGACAGGGGTTAACTATGGCTACACCTTC
CDR3: CASSQTGTGVNYGYTF

J: TRBJ2-3
D: NA
size: NA
V: TRBV2
DNA: TGTGCCAGCAGGGGGACAGATACGCAGTATTTT
CDR3: CASRGTDTQYF

J: TRBJ2-1
D: NA
size: NA
V: TRBV28
DNA: TGTGCCAGCAGCCCCTACCTGGCGGGAAGGTTCAGGAATGAGCAGTTCTTC
CDR3: CASSPYLAGRFRNEQFF

J: TRBJ2-3
D: NA
size: NA
V: TRBV5-6
DNA: TGTGCCAGCAGCTCCTTCACCGTACCAGGGGGCACAGATACGCAGTATTTT
CDR3: CASSSFTVPGGTDTQYF

J: TRBJ1-1
D: NA
size: NA
V: TRBV5-5
DNA: TGTGCCAGCAGCTATACAGCAAACACTGAAGCTTTCTTT
CDR3: CASSYTANTEAFF

J: TRBJ2-1
D: TRBD2
size: NA
V: TRBV6-6
DNA: TGTGCCAGCAAACCTAGCGGGAGTCCCAATGAGCAGTTCTTC
CDR3: CASKPSGSPNEQFF

J: TRBJ2-7
D: TRBD1
size: NA
V: TRBV5-4
DNA: TGTGCCAGCAGCTTGATCACAGGGGACGAGCAGTACTTC
CDR3: CASSLITGDEQYF

J: TRBJ2-4
D: TRBD2
size: NA
V: TRBV28
DNA: TGTGCCAGCAGCCCCCCGGGGGGAAAAAACATTCAGTACTTC
CDR3: CASSPPGGKNIQYF

J: TRBJ2-1
D: TRBD2
size: NA
V: TRBV6-5
DNA: TGTGCCAGCACGACTAGCGGGAGGGGGTACAATGAGCAGTTCTTC
CDR3: CASTTSGRGYNEQFF

J: TRBJ1-5
D: TRBD1
size: NA
V: TRBV28
DNA: TGTGCCAGCAGTACCCCGCCAGGGGGGCCAAATAGCAATCAGCCCCAGCATTTT
CDR3: CASSTPPGGPNSNQPQHF

J: TRBJ1-1
D: TRBD1
size: NA
V: TRBV6-4
DNA: TGTGCCAGCAGCCACGGGACAGCCGTGAACACTGAAGCTTTCTTT
CDR3: CASSHGTAVNTEAFF

J: TRBJ1-5
D: TRBD1
size: NA
V: TRBV10-2
DNA: TGCGCCAGCAGTGACGGGACAGACTATAGCAATCAGCCCCAGCATTTT
CDR3: CASSDGTDYSNQPQHF

J: TRBJ2-1
D: TRBD2
size: NA
V: TRBV19
DNA: TGTGCCAGTAGTACCTCTCACCCTCGGGGGAGGGCCCGGTCGATTGAGCAGTTCTTC
CDR3: CASSTSHPRGRARSIEQFF

J: TRBJ1-1
D: NA
size: NA
V: TRBV4-1
DNA: TGCGCCAGTAGCCTAATAGCCCCGGGGCGGGTGAACACTGAAGCTTTCTTT
CDR3: CASSLIAPGRVNTEAFF

J: TRBJ1-5
D: NA
size: NA
V: TRBV28
DNA: TGTGCCAGCACTCCGGGTCAAAGCAATCAGCCCCAGCATTTT
CDR3: CASTPGQSNQPQHF

J: TRBJ2-1
D: TRBD1
size: NA
V: TRBV11-3
DNA: TGTGCCAGCAGAAGGGGACAGGGGGCGGACAATGAGCAGTTCTTC
CDR3: CASRRGQGADNEQFF

J: TRBJ2-1
D: TRBD1
size: NA
V: TRBV19
DNA: TGTGCCAGTAGTCCACCGGGACAGGGGCGGTATGAGCAGTTCTTC
CDR3: CASSPPGQGRYEQFF

J: TRBJ1-2
D: NA
size: NA
V: TRBV7-2
DNA: TGTGCCAGCAGCCCGACCCCAGGGCTATATGGCTACACCTTC
CDR3: CASSPTPGLYGYTF

J: TRBJ2-7
D: TRBD2
size: NA
V: TRBV5-1
DNA: TGCGCCAGCAGCATCGGACTAGCGGGAGCTCGGGAGCAGTACTTC
CDR3: CASSIGLAGAREQYF

J: TRBJ1-4
D: TRBD1
size: NA
V: TRBV12-5
DNA: TGTGCTAGTGGTGGGACAGGGGATTGCTATGAAAAACTGTTTTTT
CDR3: CASGGTGDCYEKLFF

J: TRBJ1-1
D: NA
size: NA
V: TRBV5-4
DNA: TGTGCCAGCAGCAGGCCAGGGGAGGTAGGAACTGAAGCTTTCTTT
CDR3: CASSRPGEVGTEAFF

J: TRBJ2-1
D: TRBD1
size: NA
V: TRBV18
DNA: TGTGCCAGCTCACCTCCAGGACAGGGGTTAAGTTCGAGAGGTGAGCAGTTCTTC
CDR3: CASSPPGQGLSSRGEQFF

J: TRBJ2-1
D: TRBD2
size: NA
V: TRBV7-7
DNA: TGTGCCAGCAGCTTAGTTCCTAGCGGGAGCAATGAGCAGTTCTTC
CDR3: CASSLVPSGSNEQFF

J: TRBJ2-3
D: NA
size: NA
V: TRBV28
DNA: TGTGCCAGCAGGAACCCGGGACACCTCAATACGCAGTATTTT
CDR3: CASRNPGHLNTQYF